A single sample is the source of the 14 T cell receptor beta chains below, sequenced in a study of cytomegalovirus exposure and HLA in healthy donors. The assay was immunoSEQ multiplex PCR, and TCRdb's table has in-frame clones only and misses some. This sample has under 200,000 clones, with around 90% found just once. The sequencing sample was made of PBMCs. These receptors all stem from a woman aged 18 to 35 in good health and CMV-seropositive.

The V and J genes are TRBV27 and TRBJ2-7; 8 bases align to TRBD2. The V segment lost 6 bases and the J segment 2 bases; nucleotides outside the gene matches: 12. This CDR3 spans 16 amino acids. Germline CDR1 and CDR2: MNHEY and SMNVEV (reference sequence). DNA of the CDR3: TGTGCCAGCAGAGAAGGCGGGGGGTCCTTCCCCTACGAGCAGTACTTC. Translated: CASREGGGSFPYEQYF.

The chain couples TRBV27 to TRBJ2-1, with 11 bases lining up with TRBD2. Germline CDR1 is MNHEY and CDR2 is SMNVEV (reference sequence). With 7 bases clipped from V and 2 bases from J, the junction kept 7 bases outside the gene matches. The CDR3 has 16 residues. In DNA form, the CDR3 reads TGTGCCAGCACATTCACGGGACTAGCGGCCTACAATGAGCAGTTCTTC. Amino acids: CASTFTGLAAYNEQFF.

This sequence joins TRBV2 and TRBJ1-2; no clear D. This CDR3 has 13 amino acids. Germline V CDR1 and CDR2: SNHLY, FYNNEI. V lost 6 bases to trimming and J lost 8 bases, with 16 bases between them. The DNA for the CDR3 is TGTGCCAGCAGGGAGGACGGCGCTGGAGGCTACACCTTC. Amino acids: CASREDGAGGYTF.

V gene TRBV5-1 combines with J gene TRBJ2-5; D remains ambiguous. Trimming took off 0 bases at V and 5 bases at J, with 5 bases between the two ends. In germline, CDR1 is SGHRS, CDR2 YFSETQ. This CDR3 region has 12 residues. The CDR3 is CASSLAGETQYF. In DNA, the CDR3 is TGCGCCAGCAGCTTGGCCGGGGAGACCCAGTACTTC.

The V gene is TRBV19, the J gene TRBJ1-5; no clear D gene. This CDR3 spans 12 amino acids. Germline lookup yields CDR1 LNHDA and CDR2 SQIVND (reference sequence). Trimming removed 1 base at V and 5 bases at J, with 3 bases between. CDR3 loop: CASSIADQPQHF. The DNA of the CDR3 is TGTGCCAGTAGTATAGCCGATCAGCCCCAGCATTTT.

CDR3 nucleotides: TGTGCCAGCAGTTTCTCCGTCACAGGGGTTGAGTTTACTGAAGCTTTCTTT. Translation: CASSFSVTGVEFTEAFF. The chain recombines TRBV28 with TRBJ1-1, with 7 bases fitting TRBD1. Looked up from germline, CDR1 is MDHEN and CDR2 is SYDVKM. The length of the CDR3 is 17 residues. The ends lost 3 bases at V and 5 bases at J; junction bases unmatched: 15.

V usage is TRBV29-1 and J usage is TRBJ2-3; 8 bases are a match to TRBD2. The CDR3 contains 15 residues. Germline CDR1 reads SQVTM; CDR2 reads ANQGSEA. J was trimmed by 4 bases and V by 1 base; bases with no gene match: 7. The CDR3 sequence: CSVEGGLEVADTQYF. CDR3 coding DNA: TGCAGCGTTGAAGGGGGACTAGAGGTAGCAGATACGCAGTATTTT.

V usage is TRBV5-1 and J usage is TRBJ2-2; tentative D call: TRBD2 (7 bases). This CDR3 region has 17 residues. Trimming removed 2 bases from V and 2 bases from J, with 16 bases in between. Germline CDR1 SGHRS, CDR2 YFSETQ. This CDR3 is CASSFVAGAPNTGELFF. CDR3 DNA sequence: TGCGCCAGCAGCTTCGTCGCGGGGGCCCCTAACACCGGGGAGCTGTTTTTT.

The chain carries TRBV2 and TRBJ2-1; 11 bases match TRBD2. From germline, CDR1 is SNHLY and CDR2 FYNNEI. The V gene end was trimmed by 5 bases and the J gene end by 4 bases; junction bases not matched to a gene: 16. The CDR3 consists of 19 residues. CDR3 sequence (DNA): TGTGCCAGCAGTCCCTCGGGACTAGCGGAACTCCATACTTACAATGAGCAGTTCTTC. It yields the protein CASSPSGLAELHTYNEQFF.

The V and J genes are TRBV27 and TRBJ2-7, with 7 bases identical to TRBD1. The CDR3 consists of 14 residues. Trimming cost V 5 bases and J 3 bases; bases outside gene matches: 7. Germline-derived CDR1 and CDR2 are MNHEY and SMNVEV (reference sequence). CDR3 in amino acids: CASSRTGADYEQYF. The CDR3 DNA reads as TGTGCCAGCAGTCGAACAGGGGCCGACTACGAGCAGTACTTC.

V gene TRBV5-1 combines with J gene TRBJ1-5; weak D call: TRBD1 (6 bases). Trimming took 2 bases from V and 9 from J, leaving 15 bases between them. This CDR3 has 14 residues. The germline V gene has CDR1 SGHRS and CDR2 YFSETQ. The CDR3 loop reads CASSFATGEGPQHF. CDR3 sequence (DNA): TGCGCCAGCAGCTTCGCGACAGGAGAAGGGCCCCAGCATTTT.

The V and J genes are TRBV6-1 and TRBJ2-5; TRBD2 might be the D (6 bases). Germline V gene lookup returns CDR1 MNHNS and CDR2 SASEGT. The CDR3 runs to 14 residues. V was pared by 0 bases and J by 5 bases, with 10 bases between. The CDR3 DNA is TGTGCCAGCAGTGAAGCGGCGGGGTTCGAGACCCAGTACTTC. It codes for CASSEAAGFETQYF.

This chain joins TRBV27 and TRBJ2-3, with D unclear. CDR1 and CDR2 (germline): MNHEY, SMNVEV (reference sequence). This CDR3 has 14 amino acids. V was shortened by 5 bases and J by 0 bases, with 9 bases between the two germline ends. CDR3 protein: CASSREASTDTQYF. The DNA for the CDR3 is TGTGCCAGCAGTAGAGAGGCTAGCACAGATACGCAGTATTTT.

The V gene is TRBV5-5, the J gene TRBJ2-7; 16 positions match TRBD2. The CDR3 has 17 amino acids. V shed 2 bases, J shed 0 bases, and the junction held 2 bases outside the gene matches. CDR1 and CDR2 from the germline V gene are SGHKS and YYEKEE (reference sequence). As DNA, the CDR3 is TGTGCCAGCAGCTTCGGGACTAGCGGGAGGGCCTCCTACGAGCAGTACTTC. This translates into CASSFGTSGRASYEQYF.